Below are 27 T cell receptor beta chains sequenced from a single sample in a study of blood T cells in healthy people across ages. Primers used in a second PCR of roughly 6 to 12 cycles were a sample-barcoded 5' primer and a J-beta primer mix. TCRdb re-called the 5' RACE reads through MiXCR, storing one row per CDR3 protein. The data show hundreds of thousands of distinct CDR3 sequences, 45% to 65% seen once. Source material: blood. The origin of the receptors is a man in his sixties in good health.

This clonotype was seen ten or more times. This chain uses TRBV20-1 with TRBJ2-7; 9 bases agree with TRBD1. Per germline, CDR1 DFQATT and CDR2 SNEGSKA (reference sequence). Unmatched junction bases numbered 9, after V lost 3 bases and J lost 6 bases. The CDR3 consists of 14 residues. The DNA of the CDR3 is TGCAGTGCTAGTTCGGGGACAGGGCGCCTCGAGCAGTACTTC. Residues: CSASSGTGRLEQYF.

This clonotype was counted only a few times. The CDR3 bases are TGTGCCAGCAGCTTAGGGCCAGACAGCCAGTACTTC. It encodes CASSLGPDSQYF. V usage is TRBV7-9 and J usage is TRBJ2-5, with a weak D call TRBD1 (5 bases). The ends were cut back, 1 base at V and 10 bases at J, with 10 bases in the middle. CDR3 size: 12 residues. Germline lookup yields CDR1 SEHNR and CDR2 FQNEAQ (reference sequence).

Notes on this clonotype: The junction departs from germline at one end; a sequencing error may be responsible. This chain's CDR3 is CVSSRQGDYGYTF. Here the CDR3 DNA reads TGTGTCAGCAGTAGACAGGGCGACTATGGCTACACCTTC. J is TRBJ1-2 and V is TRBV2, with 7 bases matching TRBD1. The CDR3 consists of 13 residues. Germline CDR1 SNHLY, CDR2 FYNNEI.

The CDR3 loop reads CASSLYGLAGSEQYF. CDR3 nucleotides: TGTGCCAGCAGTTTATACGGGCTAGCGGGAAGCGAGCAGTACTTC. V and J are TRBV27 and TRBJ2-4; 9 bases map to TRBD2. The J call is uncertain, as TRBJ2-7 better fits the DNA end. CDR1 is MNHEY, CDR2 SMNVEV, per germline (reference sequence). The CDR3 is 15 residues long.

Only a few counts were recorded for this clonotype. The V gene is TRBV6-5, the J gene TRBJ2-5; 7 positions match TRBD1. Gene TRBJ2-7 matches the end of the DNA better, so the J call may be wrong. This CDR3 has 15 residues. Germline V gene data show CDR1 as MNHEY and CDR2 as SVGAGI. The CDR3 DNA reads TGTGCCAGCAGTTACTCCGCGACAGGGTCCCCCGAGCAGTACTTC. Its protein is CASSYSATGSPEQYF.

The V gene is TRBV20-1, the J gene TRBJ2-7; TRBD2 matches at 7 bases. After removal of 4 bases from V and 3 bases from J, the junction contained 9 bases not matched to a gene. This CDR3 has 14 residues. Germline V lookup: CDR1 DFQATT, CDR2 SNEGSKA (reference sequence). CDR3 in DNA: TGCAGTGCTAATCCTCTAGCGGAGGGCTACGAGCAGTACTTC. Its protein product is CSANPLAEGYEQYF.

V gene TRBV18 combines with J gene TRBJ2-7; the match to TRBD2 covers 9 bases. Germline assignment: CDR1 KGHSH and CDR2 LQKENI. The V and J ends lost 3 bases and 7 bases, in that order; junction bases with no gene match: 7. The length of the CDR3 is 14 residues. CDR3 in amino acids: CASSPTAGGREQYF. DNA for the CDR3: TGTGCCAGCTCACCTACAGCGGGAGGTAGGGAGCAGTACTTC.

There are a few counts of this clonotype. A much larger clonotype is one base distant, so this may be a read error. The chain couples TRBV7-6 to TRBJ2-5, with 8 bases fitting TRBD2. Germline V CDR1 and CDR2: SGHVS, FNYEAQ. This CDR3 has 16 amino acids. J was trimmed by 11 bases and V by 2 bases; bases with no gene match: 16. The DNA for the CDR3 is TGTGCCAGCAGCTTACATCCGGGAGGGGTGAACAATGAGCAGTACTTC. This codes for CASSLHPGGVNNEQYF.

Turning to this clonotype: One end of the junction fails to match germline, which may point to a read error. The rearrangement joins TRBV29-1 to TRBJ2-5; D might be TRBD1 or TRBD2, each matching 6 bases. The CDR3 length is 13 residues. Germline CDR1 and CDR2: SQVTM and ANQGSEA. CDR3 bases: TGCAGCGTGGCGGGACAAATCCAAGGGACCCAGTACTTC. Protein: CSVAGQIQGTQYF.

The chain joins TRBV25-1 to TRBJ2-5; D is undetermined. The CDR3 runs to 11 residues. The germline CDR1 and CDR2 sequences are MGHDK and SYGVNS. V lost 5 bases to trimming and J lost 9 bases, with 10 bases between them. The CDR3 nucleotides are TGTGCCAGCAGTAACGACGCGGCCCAGTACTTC. The encoded protein is CASSNDAAQYF. Variable domain in full (rest from reference TRBV25-1 and TRBJ2-5): EADIYQTPRYLVIGTGKKITLECSQTMGHDKMYWYQQDPGMELHLIHYSYGVNSTEKGDLSSESTVSRIRTEHFPLTLESARPSHTSQYLCASSNDAAQYFGPGTRLLVL.

The V gene is TRBV12-3 or TRBV12-4, the J gene TRBJ1-6; a weak D match, TRBD1 (5 bases). With 7 bases removed from V and 9 bases from J, the gap between germline ends came to 16 bases. The CDR3 covers 14 residues. This chain's CDR3 is CASTPQGRVSPLHF. The CDR3 nucleotides read TGTGCCAGCACCCCGCAGGGCCGGGTTTCACCCCTCCACTTT.

This clonotype was seen a handful of times. This chain's CDR3 is CATSDWGAGETQYF. Written as DNA, the CDR3 is TGTGCCACCAGTGATTGGGGAGCGGGAGAGACCCAGTACTTC. The genes are TRBV24-1 and TRBJ2-5; possible D gene TRBD2, 6 bases. The V end was cut by 2 bases, the J end by 4 bases, with 10 bases between. Per germline, CDR1 KGHDR and CDR2 SFDVKD. This CDR3 region has 14 residues.

The genes are TRBV28 and TRBJ2-1; maybe TRBD1 (6 bases). With 6 bases removed from V and 6 bases from J, the gap between germline ends came to 18 bases. This CDR3 is built from 15 residues. CDR1 is MDHEN and CDR2 is SYDVKM in the germline V gene. CDR3 nucleotides: TGTGCCAGCAGGTCCCAGGGGATACAGGTCAATGAGCAGTTCTTC. This sequence encodes CASRSQGIQVNEQFF.

The V call is TRBV11-3, the J call TRBJ2-3, with 8 positions matching TRBD2. With V trimmed by 5 bases and J by 3 bases, 1 base remained unmatched. There are 13 residues in the CDR3. CDR1 is SGHNT, CDR2 YENEEA, per germline. In DNA form, the CDR3 reads TGTGCCAGCAGCCAGCGGGAGACAGATACGCAGTATTTT. This translates into CASSQRETDTQYF.

This clonotype has a single count. It is likely a read error, because the conserved phenylalanine at the end of the CDR3 is missing. J is TRBJ2-7 and V is TRBV19; unclear D gene. Germline values: CDR1 LNHDA, CDR2 SQIVND (reference sequence). CDR3 length: 13 residues. Trimming left V 5 bases short and J 0 bases short, with 8 bases between. The CDR3 DNA follows: TGTGCCAGTAGTCTTGGTAGCTCCTACGAGCAGTACTAC. Translated, it gives CASSLGSSYEQYY.

The chain links TRBV10-3 to TRBJ2-7; 7 nucleotides match TRBD2. The CDR3 loop spans 15 amino acids. CDR1 and CDR2 from the germline V gene are ENHRY and SYGVKD. V lost 7 bases to trimming and J lost 4 bases; unmatched junction nucleotides: 13. For the CDR3, the DNA is TGTGCCATCAACCCCGGGGGGACTCGCACGTACGAGCAGTACTTC. Translating it yields CAINPGGTRTYEQYF.

This clonotype was counted at least ten times. J is TRBJ2-7 and V is TRBV5-1, with a possible D match to TRBD2 (6 bases). The CDR3 totals 14 residues. The germline V gene encodes CDR1 SGHRS and CDR2 YFSETQ. The germline V and J ends were trimmed by 0 bases and 5 bases, with 12 bases remaining between them. Written as DNA, the CDR3 is TGCGCCAGCAGCTTGGGACTAGTTGGCCACGAGCAGTACTTC. It specifies CASSLGLVGHEQYF. The variable domain in full, completed from reference TRBV5-1 and TRBJ2-7, reads KAGVTQTPRYLIKTRGQQVTLSCSPISGHRSVSWYQQTPGQGLQFLFEYFSETQRNKGNFPGRFSGRQFSNSRSEMNVSTLELGDSALYLCASSLGLVGHEQYFGPGTRLTVT.

This clonotype was seen only a few times. The genes are TRBV20-1 and TRBJ2-7, with 9 bases matching TRBD2. V gave up 5 bases and J gave up 5 bases; unmatched junction bases: 10. The CDR3 length is 14 residues. Germline V gives CDR1 DFQATT, CDR2 SNEGSKA (reference sequence). The CDR3 protein is CSAVLGLAGNEQYF. The CDR3 DNA is TGCAGTGCTGTTTTGGGGCTAGCGGGAAACGAGCAGTACTTC.

Regarding this clonotype: This may be a read error, as it is one base from a much larger clone. The rearrangement joins TRBV6-1 to TRBJ2-1; 7 bases are shared with TRBD1. V gave up 2 bases and J gave up 8 bases; unmatched junction bases: 6. The CDR3 runs 14 residues. CDR1 and CDR2 (germline): MNHNS, SASEGT. Here the CDR3 reads CASSECTGVYEQFF. CDR3 coding DNA: TGTGCCAGCAGTGAATGCACAGGGGTATATGAGCAGTTCTTC.

A few counts support this clonotype. CDR3 in DNA: TGCAGTGCTAGAGAGGTGGGCAGGGGCACAGATACGCAGTATTTT. This encodes CSAREVGRGTDTQYF. The chain recombines TRBV20-1 with TRBJ2-3, with D possibly being TRBD1 (5 bases). Between the trimmed V and J ends, which lost 0 bases and 1 base, there was a span of 11 bases. The CDR3 has 15 residues. Germline-derived CDR1 and CDR2 are DFQATT and SNEGSKA (reference sequence).

This clonotype came up a few times. The chain recombines TRBV6-1 with TRBJ2-1; D gene ambiguous. Per the germline V gene, CDR1 is MNHNS and CDR2 is SASEGT. The CDR3 covers 14 residues. Trimming took 2 bases from V and 6 from J, leaving 11 bases between them. The chain's CDR3 is CASSERPYPNEQFF. The DNA of the CDR3 is TGTGCCAGCAGTGAACGGCCATACCCCAATGAGCAGTTCTTC.

This clonotype was observed a few times. This chain uses TRBV2 with TRBJ2-5, with 7 positions matching TRBD2. The germline V gene encodes CDR1 SNHLY and CDR2 FYNNEI. After removal of 6 bases from V and 5 bases from J, the junction contained 9 bases not matched to a gene. The CDR3 loop spans 14 amino acids. In DNA form, the CDR3 reads TGTGCCAGCAGCAGGACTAGGAGCGCGGAGACCCAGTACTTC. Its protein is CASSRTRSAETQYF.

This chain joins TRBV29-1 and TRBJ2-1; 8 positions match TRBD2. The CDR3 extends over 13 amino acids. Per the germline V gene, CDR1 is SQVTM and CDR2 is ANQGSEA. With V trimmed by 4 bases and J by 9 bases, 8 bases remained unmatched. CDR3 amino acids: CSVASGGRSEQFF. In DNA, the CDR3 is TGCAGCGTTGCATCTGGCGGGAGGAGTGAGCAGTTCTTC.

The V call is TRBV14, the J call TRBJ2-5; the match to TRBD2 covers 11 bases. The CDR3 loop spans 16 amino acids. V shed 2 bases, J shed 4 bases, and the junction held 6 bases outside the gene matches. Looked up from germline, CDR1 is SGHDN and CDR2 is FVKESK. This CDR3 reads CASSQLRLAGRETQYF. The CDR3 nucleotides are TGTGCCAGCAGCCAACTCAGACTAGCGGGAAGAGAGACCCAGTACTTC. Complete variable domain (other parts from reference TRBV14 and TRBJ2-5): EAGVTQFPSHSVIEKGQTVTLRCDPISGHDNLYWYRRVMGKEIKFLLHFVKESKQDESGMPNNRFLAERTGGTYSTLKVQPAELEDSGVYFCASSQLRLAGRETQYFGPGTRLLVL.

The table lists this clonotype with a count of one. This chain links TRBV12-3 or TRBV12-4 with TRBJ2-7; the D gene is possibly TRBD1 (5 bases). V was shortened by 1 base and J by 2 bases, with 12 bases between the two germline ends. There are 15 residues in the CDR3. The CDR3 DNA is TGTGCCAGCAGTTTAGGGGTAGGGGCGCCCTACGAGCAGTACTTC. Translation gives CASSLGVGAPYEQYF.

With regard to this clonotype: A read error may be the cause here, since a much bigger clone is one base away. This sequence joins TRBV20-1 and TRBJ2-1; 10 positions agree with TRBD2. CDR3 length: 13 amino acids. V shed 5 bases, J shed 12 bases, and the junction held 10 bases outside the gene matches. Germline V gene sequence: CDR1 DFQATT, CDR2 SNEGSKA (reference sequence). In nucleotides, the CDR3 is TGCAGTGCTCGTGGGGCTAGCGGGAGCGGGCAGTTCTTC. This encodes CSARGASGSGQFF.

The V gene is TRBV20-1, the J gene TRBJ2-3; D uncertain. The germline V and J ends were trimmed by 0 bases and 1 base, with 14 bases remaining between them. The length of the CDR3 is 16 residues. Germline V gene sequence: CDR1 DFQATT, CDR2 SNEGSKA (reference sequence). The CDR3 DNA reads as TGCAGTGCTAGAGATTTGCGAAACCTAGGCACAGATACGCAGTATTTT. It codes for CSARDLRNLGTDTQYF.